This T cell receptor (beta chain) originates from a study of T-cell reconstitution after alpha-beta-depleted transplantation in children. The trim removed 4 bases at V and 6 bases at J, leaving 7 bases unmatched. CDR3 size: 16 residues. Germline V CDR1 and CDR2: SGHDN, FVKESK. A TCRbeta library incorporating unique molecular identifiers was prepared. MiXCR was run by TCRdb on the PCR reads, yielding one entry per CDR3 protein. The sample holds more than 400,000 distinct CDR3 sequences, around 46% seen once. The input for sequencing was PBMCs, taken before TCRalphabeta/CD19-depleted stem cell transplant. The chain carries TRBV14 and TRBJ2-1; 12 bases fit TRBD2. This sequence originates from a girl aged 2-10 years with aplastic anemia, due to receive a stem cell transplant. CDR3 nucleotides: TGTGCCAGCAGCCGAGGACTAGCGGGGAGCGGCAATGAGCAGTTCTTC. Translating gives CASSRGLAGSGNEQFF.